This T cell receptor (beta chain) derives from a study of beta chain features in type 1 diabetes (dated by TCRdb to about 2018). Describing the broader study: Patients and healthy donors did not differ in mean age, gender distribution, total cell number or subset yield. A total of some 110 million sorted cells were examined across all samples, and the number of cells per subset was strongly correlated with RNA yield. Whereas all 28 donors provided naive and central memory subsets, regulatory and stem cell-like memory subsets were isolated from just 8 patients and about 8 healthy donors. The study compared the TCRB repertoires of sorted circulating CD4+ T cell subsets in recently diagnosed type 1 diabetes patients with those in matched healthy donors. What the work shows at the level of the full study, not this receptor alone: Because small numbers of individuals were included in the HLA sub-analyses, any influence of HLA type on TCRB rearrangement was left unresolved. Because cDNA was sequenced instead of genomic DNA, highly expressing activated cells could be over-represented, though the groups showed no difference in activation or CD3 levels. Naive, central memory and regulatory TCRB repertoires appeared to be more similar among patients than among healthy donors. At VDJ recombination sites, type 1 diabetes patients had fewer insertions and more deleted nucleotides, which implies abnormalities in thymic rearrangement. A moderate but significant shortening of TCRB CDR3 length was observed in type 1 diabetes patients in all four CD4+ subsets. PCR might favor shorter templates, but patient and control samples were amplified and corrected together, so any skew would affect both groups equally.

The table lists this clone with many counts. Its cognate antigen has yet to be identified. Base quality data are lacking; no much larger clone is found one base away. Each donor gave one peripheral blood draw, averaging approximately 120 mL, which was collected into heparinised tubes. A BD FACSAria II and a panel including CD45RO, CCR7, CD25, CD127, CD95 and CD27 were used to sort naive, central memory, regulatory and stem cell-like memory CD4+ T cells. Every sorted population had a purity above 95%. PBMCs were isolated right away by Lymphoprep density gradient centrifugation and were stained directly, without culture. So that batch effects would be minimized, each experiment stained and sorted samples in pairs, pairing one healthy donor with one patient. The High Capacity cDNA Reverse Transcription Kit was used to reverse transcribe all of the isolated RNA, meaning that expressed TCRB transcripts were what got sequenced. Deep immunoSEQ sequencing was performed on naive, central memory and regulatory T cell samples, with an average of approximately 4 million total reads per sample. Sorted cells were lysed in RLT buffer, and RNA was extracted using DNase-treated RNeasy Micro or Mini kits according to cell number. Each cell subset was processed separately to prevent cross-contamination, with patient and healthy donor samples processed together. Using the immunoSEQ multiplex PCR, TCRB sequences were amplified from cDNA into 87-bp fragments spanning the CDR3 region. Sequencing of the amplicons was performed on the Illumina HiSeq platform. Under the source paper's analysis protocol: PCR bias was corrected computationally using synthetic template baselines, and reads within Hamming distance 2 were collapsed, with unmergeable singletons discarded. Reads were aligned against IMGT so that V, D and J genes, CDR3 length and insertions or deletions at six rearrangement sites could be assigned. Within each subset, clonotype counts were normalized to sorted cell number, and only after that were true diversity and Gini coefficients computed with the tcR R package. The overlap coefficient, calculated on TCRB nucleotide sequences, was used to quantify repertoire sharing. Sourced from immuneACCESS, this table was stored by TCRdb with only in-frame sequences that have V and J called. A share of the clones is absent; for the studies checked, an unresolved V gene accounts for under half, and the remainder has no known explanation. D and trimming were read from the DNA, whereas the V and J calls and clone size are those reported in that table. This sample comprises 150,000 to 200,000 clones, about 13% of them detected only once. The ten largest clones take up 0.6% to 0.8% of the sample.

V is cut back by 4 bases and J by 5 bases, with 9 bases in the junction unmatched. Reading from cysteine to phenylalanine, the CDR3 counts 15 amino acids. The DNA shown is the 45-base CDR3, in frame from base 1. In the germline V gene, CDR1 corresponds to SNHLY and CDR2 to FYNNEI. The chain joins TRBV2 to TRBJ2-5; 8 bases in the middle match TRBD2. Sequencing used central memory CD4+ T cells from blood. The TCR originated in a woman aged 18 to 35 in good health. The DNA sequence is TGTGCCAGCAGTGTTCAAGGACTAGCTGTGGAGACCCAGTACTTC. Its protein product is CASSVQGLAVETQYF.